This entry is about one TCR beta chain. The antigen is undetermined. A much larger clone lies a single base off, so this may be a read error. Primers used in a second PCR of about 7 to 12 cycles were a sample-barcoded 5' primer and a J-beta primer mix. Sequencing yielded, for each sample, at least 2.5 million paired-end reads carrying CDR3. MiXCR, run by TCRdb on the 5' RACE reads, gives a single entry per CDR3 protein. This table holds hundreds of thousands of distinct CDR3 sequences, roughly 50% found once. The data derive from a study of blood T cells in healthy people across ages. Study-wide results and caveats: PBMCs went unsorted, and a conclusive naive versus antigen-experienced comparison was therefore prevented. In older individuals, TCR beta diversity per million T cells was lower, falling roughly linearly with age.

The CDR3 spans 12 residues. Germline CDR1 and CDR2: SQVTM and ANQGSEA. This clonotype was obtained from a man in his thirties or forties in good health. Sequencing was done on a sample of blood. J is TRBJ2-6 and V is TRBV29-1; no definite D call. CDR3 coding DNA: TGCAGTGCCGCCTCTGGGGCCAACGTCCTGACTTTC. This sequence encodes CSAASGANVLTF.